One sample yielded the 8 T cell receptor beta chains listed below, sequenced in a study of T cell responses to AZD1222 COVID-19 vaccine. Clones were read by immunoSEQ multiplex PCR, and TCRdb kept only the in-frame ones, dropping some. This table holds around 150,000 clones, 85% to 95% found once. The sequencing here drew on peripheral blood, taken on day 0 of AZD1222 vaccination. The source of these receptors is an adult in good health.

Comments on this clone: One junction end does not reproduce the germline sequence, and a read error may be involved. The chain has TRBV28 and TRBJ1-2; D is unresolved. Germline loops: CDR1 MDHEN, CDR2 SYDVKM. The CDR3 length is 14 residues. The CDR3 bases are TGTGCCAGCGTTAGCGCCGAACCAACCTCCTTTAGCGCCTTC. Amino acid sequence: CASVSAEPTSFSAF.

This clone was recorded once. V gene TRBV3-1 (or the pseudogene TRBV3-2) combines with J gene TRBJ1-6; D possibly corresponds to TRBD1 (6 bases). V was pared by 1 base and J by 9 bases, with 10 bases between. The CDR3 is 14 residues long. Germline V lookup: CDR1 LGHDT, CDR2 YNNKEL (reference sequence). The CDR3 bases are TGTGCCAGCAGCCAAGCCAGGGGTGGTTCACCCCTCCACTTT. Protein sequence: CASSQARGGSPLHF.

The chain joins TRBV5-1 to TRBJ2-1, with 7 positions matching TRBD2. CDR1 is SGHRS, CDR2 YFSETQ, per germline. The CDR3 runs 13 residues. V lost 3 bases, J lost 7 bases, and 4 bases stayed unmatched. The CDR3 spells CASSWGGLNEQFF. The DNA for the CDR3 is TGCGCCAGCAGCTGGGGGGGTTTGAATGAGCAGTTCTTC.

The CDR3 is CSASSGLYGYTF. The DNA for the CDR3 is TGCAGTGCTAGTTCAGGGTTGTATGGCTACACCTTC. The rearrangement links TRBV20-1 to TRBJ1-2; tentatively, D is TRBD1 (5 bases). The V end lost 3 bases, the J end lost 5 bases, and 10 bases lay between the germline ends. Germline V gene data show CDR1 as DFQATT and CDR2 as SNEGSKA (reference sequence). This CDR3 spans 12 amino acids.

This chain joins TRBV13 and TRBJ1-4; D gene unclear. CDR1 PRHDT and CDR2 FYEKMQ come from the germline V gene (reference sequence). The V end was cut by 10 bases, the J end by 4 bases, with 7 bases between. The CDR3 consists of 11 residues. The CDR3 spells CATELNEKLFF. As DNA, the CDR3 is TGTGCCACCGAGCTTAATGAAAAACTGTTTTTT.

This sequence joins TRBV25-1 and TRBJ1-6; D unclear. Trimming took 3 bases from V and 8 from J, leaving 8 bases between them. Germline values: CDR1 MGHDK, CDR2 SYGVNS. This CDR3 spans 13 amino acids. CDR3 protein: CASSESVYSPLHF. The CDR3 DNA sequence: TGTGCCAGCAGTGAGTCCGTCTATTCACCCCTCCACTTT. The variable domain in full, with the rest retrieved from reference TRBV25-1 and TRBJ1-6, is EADIYQTPRYLVIGTGKKITLECSQTMGHDKMYWYQQDPGMELHLIHYSYGVNSTEKGDLSSESTVSRIRTEHFPLTLESARPSHTSQYLCASSESVYSPLHFGNGTRLTVT.

This chain links TRBV19 with TRBJ2-5; 10 nucleotides align to TRBD1. This CDR3 spans 15 amino acids. Germline-derived CDR1 and CDR2 are LNHDA and SQIVND (reference sequence). V was clipped by 9 bases and J by 2 bases; unmatched bases: 9. The CDR3 loop reads CASPPGTGDQETQYF. CDR3 nucleotide sequence: TGTGCCAGCCCCCCCGGGACAGGGGATCAAGAGACCCAGTACTTC.

V usage is TRBV10-3 and J usage is TRBJ1-2, with 9 bases aligning to TRBD1. CDR3 length: 17 residues. Germline lookup yields CDR1 ENHRY and CDR2 SYGVKD. Trimming took 2 bases from V and 0 from J; bases not matched to a gene: 7. CDR3 in DNA: TGTGCCATCAGTGAGCCCGGGACAGGGTTTTCTAACTATGGCTACACCTTC. It yields the protein CAISEPGTGFSNYGYTF.